The entry below gives a single T cell receptor (beta chain) sequence along with its context. 13 Jbeta primers and 60 Vbeta primers were used for the PCR. TCRdb keeps only in-frame clones here, not all; method: immunoSEQ multiplex PCR. The repertoire holds approximately 160,000 clones, with over 60% as singletons. The sample originates from a study of cytomegalovirus exposure and HLA in healthy donors. The length of the CDR3 is 17 residues. V lost 4 bases and J lost 7; bases outside the gene matches: 13. CDR1 is SGHNT and CDR2 is YYREEE in the germline V gene (reference sequence). This chain links TRBV5-4 with TRBJ2-2; 10 bases map to TRBD1. The sequence was collected from a woman aged 30 to 39 in good health and CMV-seropositive. The sequenced material came from PBMCs. The CDR3 nucleotides are TGTGCCAGCAGCCCCAGCCTGACAGGGGGCAAGGGCGGGGAGCTGTTTTTT. Protein sequence: CASSPSLTGGKGGELFF.